Shown below are 23 T cell receptor beta chains from a single sample sequenced in a study of a mutant IDH1 vaccine in newly diagnosed glioma. Time point reported: week 11, during vaccination. Each dose of the vaccine consisted of 300 ug of mutant IDH1 20-mer peptide, with topical imiquimod. Antigens of these TCRs are unknown. Clones were read by immunoSEQ multiplex PCR, and TCRdb kept only the in-frame ones, dropping some. The sample lists some 130,000 clones; about 82% were seen once. The sample here was PBMCs, taken from a glioma patient whose treatment included an IDH1 peptide vaccine. The receptors derive from a man aged 35 to 55 with glioma.

J is TRBJ2-7 and V is TRBV28; 7 bases fit TRBD1. CDR1 is MDHEN, CDR2 SYDVKM, per germline. The V gene end was trimmed by 4 bases and the J gene end by 0 bases; junction bases not matched to a gene: 6. The CDR3 extends over 15 amino acids. CDR3 amino acids: CASSSPPGGSYEQYF. The CDR3 bases are TGTGCCAGCAGTTCTCCCCCAGGGGGCTCCTACGAGCAGTACTTC.

This chain links TRBV30 with TRBJ2-6, with a possible D match to TRBD1 (5 bases). Germline V gives CDR1 GTSNPN, CDR2 SVGIG (reference sequence). Between the trimmed V and J ends, which lost 1 base and 0 bases, there was a span of 19 bases. This CDR3 contains 19 residues. CDR3: CAWSEPRGHRSSGANVLTF. CDR3 in DNA: TGTGCCTGGAGTGAACCCAGAGGACATAGAAGCTCTGGGGCCAACGTCCTGACTTTC.

This clone was found a few times. The chain links TRBV7-9 to TRBJ1-1; 9 positions match TRBD1. This CDR3 comprises 16 residues. V shed 3 bases and J 4 bases; nucleotides not matched to a gene: 9. Looked up from germline, CDR1 is SEHNR and CDR2 is FQNEAQ (reference sequence). CDR3 amino acids: CASSFRSGQGSTEAFF. The CDR3 coding sequence is TGTGCCAGCAGCTTCAGGTCGGGACAGGGAAGCACTGAAGCTTTCTTT.

V and J are TRBV6-5 and TRBJ1-2; D is perhaps TRBD1 (5 bases). Looked up from germline, CDR1 is MNHEY and CDR2 is SVGAGI. The CDR3 runs 12 residues. V shed 7 bases and J shed 7 bases, with 13 bases lying between them. DNA of the CDR3: TGTGCCAGCAAACAGGAGGGCGGTGGCTACACCTTC. Protein product: CASKQEGGGYTF.

V gene TRBV9 combines with J gene TRBJ2-7; D unresolved. In germline, CDR1 is SGDLS, CDR2 YYNGEE. The CDR3 length is 13 residues. With 1 base removed from V and 7 bases from J, the gap between germline ends came to 12 bases. The DNA of the CDR3 is TGTGCCAGCAGCGTAACCTGGTTTGGAGAGCAGTACTTC. Its protein product is CASSVTWFGEQYF.

V gene TRBV29-1 combines with J gene TRBJ1-4, with 12 bases fitting TRBD1. Trimming cost V 4 bases and J 5 bases; bases outside gene matches: 11. The CDR3 is 17 residues long. In germline, CDR1 is SQVTM, CDR2 ANQGSEA. CDR3 coding DNA: TGCAGCGTTGGGGGACAGGGGGCGCGTGGGGTAAATGAAAAACTGTTTTTT. Translation: CSVGGQGARGVNEKLFF.

The V and J genes are TRBV4-3 and TRBJ2-7; D may be TRBD2 (5 bases). In germline, CDR1 is LGHNA, CDR2 YSLEER. There are 16 residues in the CDR3. With 0 bases removed from V and 0 bases from J, the gap between germline ends came to 12 bases. The CDR3, as DNA: TGCGCCAGCAGCCAAGATGCGGGTACTAGCTCCTACGAGCAGTACTTC. Protein: CASSQDAGTSSYEQYF.

The chain carries TRBV29-1 and TRBJ1-1, with D possibly matching TRBD1 (5 bases). This CDR3 is 16 amino acids long. V lost 6 bases and J 0 bases, leaving 20 bases between the germline ends. CDR1 is SQVTM and CDR2 is ANQGSEA in the germline V gene. CDR3 protein: CSVSGTVTLLNTEAFF. Written as DNA, the CDR3 is TGCAGCGTCTCAGGGACCGTAACCCTCTTGAACACTGAAGCTTTCTTT.

In its sample, this clone was seen a few times. The genes are TRBV28 and TRBJ2-7, with D maybe TRBD1 (6 bases). Trimming took 6 bases from V and 3 from J, leaving 15 bases between them. The CDR3 extends over 14 amino acids. CDR1 is MDHEN and CDR2 is SYDVKM in the germline V gene. CDR3 sequence: CASSYLGTRYEQYF. CDR3 coding DNA: TGTGCCAGCAGCTACCTTGGGACACGCTACGAGCAGTACTTC. The full variable domain, in which reference TRBV28 and TRBJ2-7 provide the parts outside the CDR3, is DVKVTQSSRYLVKRTGEKVFLECVQDMDHENMFWYRQDPGLGLRLIYFSYDVKMKEKGDIPEGYSVSREKKERFSLILESASTNQTSMYLCASSYLGTRYEQYFGPGTRLTVT.

The chain joins TRBV27 to TRBJ2-7; 7 bases are shared with TRBD1. The V and J ends lost 4 bases and 0 bases, in that order; junction bases with no gene match: 6. The length of the CDR3 is 15 residues. Germline CDR1 reads MNHEY; CDR2 reads SMNVEV (reference sequence). The CDR3 nucleotides read TGTGCCAGCAGTTCCCTCGGACAGGCCTCCTACGAGCAGTACTTC. Its protein product is CASSSLGQASYEQYF.

This chain uses TRBV7-2 with TRBJ1-6; D gene unclear. V gave up 5 bases and J gave up 3 bases, with 17 bases separating them. The CDR3 has 17 residues. Germline assignment: CDR1 SGHTA and CDR2 FQGNSA. The CDR3 DNA reads as TGTGCCAGCAGCCCCCTCAGCGCTACTTTCTATAATTCACCCCTCCACTTT. Translating gives CASSPLSATFYNSPLHF. Full variable domain (remainder filled in from reference TRBV7-2 and TRBJ1-6): GAGVSQSPSNKVTEKGKDVELRCDPISGHTALYWYRQSLGQGLEFLIYFQGNSAPDKSGLPSDRFSAERTGGSVSTLTIQRTQQEDSAVYLCASSPLSATFYNSPLHFGNGTRLTVT.

This chain connects TRBV19 to TRBJ2-1; D is perhaps TRBD2 (5 bases). Germline lookup yields CDR1 LNHDA and CDR2 SQIVND (reference sequence). This CDR3 region has 15 residues. With 6 bases removed from V and 1 base from J, the gap between germline ends came to 13 bases. CDR3 protein: CASRMDSLSYNEQFF. The CDR3 DNA is TGTGCCAGTAGAATGGACTCCCTGTCCTACAATGAGCAGTTCTTC.

There are many counts of this clone. The chain uses TRBV14 and TRBJ1-1; no clear D gene. CDR1 SGHDN and CDR2 FVKESK come from the germline V gene. The ends were cut back, 4 bases at V and 2 bases at J, with 5 bases in the middle. The CDR3 is 12 amino acids. The DNA for the CDR3 is TGTGCCAGCAGCCGGACTAACACTGAAGCTTTCTTT. It encodes CASSRTNTEAFF. The full variable domain, rest sourced from reference TRBV14 and TRBJ1-1, is EAGVTQFPSHSVIEKGQTVTLRCDPISGHDNLYWYRRVMGKEIKFLLHFVKESKQDESGMPNNRFLAERTGGTYSTLKVQPAELEDSGVYFCASSRTNTEAFFGQGTRLTVV.

The rearrangement joins TRBV14 to TRBJ2-7; 12 bases match TRBD1. Germline V lookup: CDR1 SGHDN, CDR2 FVKESK. The CDR3 has 14 amino acids. V trimming: 4 bases; J trimming: 4 bases; junction bases outside the gene matches: 2. The CDR3 DNA reads TGTGCCAGCAGCCTGGGACAGGGGGCTTACGAGCAGTACTTC. It specifies CASSLGQGAYEQYF.

The rearrangement joins TRBV4-3 to TRBJ2-7; TRBD2 aligns across 7 bases. Trimming cost V 4 bases and J 3 bases; bases outside gene matches: 6. The germline V gene has CDR1 LGHNA and CDR2 YSLEER. The CDR3 has 14 residues. The CDR3 protein is CASSRSRTSYEQYF. In DNA form, the CDR3 reads TGCGCCAGCAGCCGATCGCGGACTAGCTACGAGCAGTACTTC.

This chain links TRBV9 with TRBJ2-7, with 9 bases aligning to TRBD2. With V trimmed by 3 bases and J by 3 bases, 4 bases remained unmatched. Germline V gene lookup returns CDR1 SGDLS and CDR2 YYNGEE. CDR3 size: 14 residues. The CDR3 DNA is TGTGCCAGCAGCGCCCGGACTAGCGTCTACGAGCAGTACTTC. It codes for CASSARTSVYEQYF.

The rearrangement joins TRBV6-5 to TRBJ1-5; TRBD1 agrees at 7 bases. Per the germline V gene, CDR1 is MNHEY and CDR2 is SVGAGI. The CDR3 totals 15 residues. With 6 bases clipped from V and 2 bases from J, the junction kept 7 bases outside the gene matches. CDR3 amino acids: CASRRGQRGNQPQHF. Here the CDR3 DNA reads TGTGCCAGCAGGCGGGGACAGAGGGGCAATCAGCCCCAGCATTTT.

This chain joins TRBV10-3 and TRBJ1-5; TRBD1 aligns across 7 bases. The V and J ends lost 3 bases and 7 bases, in that order; junction bases with no gene match: 12. The germline gives CDR1 ENHRY, CDR2 SYGVKD. The length of the CDR3 is 16 residues. The CDR3 loop reads CAISEGSRAGGQPQHF. The CDR3 coding sequence is TGTGCCATCAGTGAAGGAAGTAGGGCAGGGGGGCAGCCCCAGCATTTT.

This clone was recorded once. The J gene is TRBJ2-5, the V gene TRBV6-1; D perhaps matches TRBD2 (5 bases). Trimming took 1 base from V and 2 from J, leaving 11 bases between them. Germline CDR1 and CDR2: MNHNS and SASEGT. This CDR3 has 15 amino acids. The CDR3 DNA follows: TGTGCCAGCAGTGAAGGTAGAGGGAGTCAAGAGACCCAGTACTTC. Translation: CASSEGRGSQETQYF.

V usage is TRBV5-6 and J usage is TRBJ2-1; D is undetermined. The CDR3 totals 14 residues. Trimming removed 0 bases at V and 15 bases at J, with 19 bases between. Germline V gene sequence: CDR1 SGHDT, CDR2 YYEEEE. In DNA form, the CDR3 reads TGTGCCAGCAGCTTGGGGCCTCACGACCCGATTCGGTTCTTC. It specifies CASSLGPHDPIRFF.

Only one count was recorded for this clone. This rearrangement joins TRBV30 to TRBJ2-5; TRBD2 matches 9 bases. V trimming: 0 bases; J trimming: 5 bases; junction bases outside the gene matches: 7. In germline, CDR1 is GTSNPN, CDR2 SVGIG (reference sequence). The CDR3 loop spans 15 amino acids. The CDR3 nucleotides are TGTGCCTGGAGTGTTTTAGCGGGGGCGGGGGAGACCCAGTACTTC. It yields the protein CAWSVLAGAGETQYF. The full variable domain, with the rest looked up from reference TRBV30 and TRBJ2-5, is SQTIHQWPATLVQPVGSPLSLECTVEGTSNPNLYWYRQAAGRGLQLLFYSVGIGQISSEVPQNLSASRPQDRQFILSSKKLLLSDSGFYLCAWSVLAGAGETQYFGPGTRLLVL.

The chain combines TRBV5-6 with TRBJ1-5, with no clear D. Germline V gives CDR1 SGHDT, CDR2 YYEEEE. The CDR3 consists of 12 residues. Trimming took off 4 bases at V and 3 bases at J, with 5 bases between the two ends. This chain's CDR3 is CASSLINQPQHF. The DNA for the CDR3 is TGTGCCAGCAGCCTGATCAATCAGCCCCAGCATTTT.

This clone was recorded once. This CDR3 is CASSLPFGGYEQYF. Written as DNA, the CDR3 is TGTGCCAGCAGTTTACCATTTGGGGGGTACGAGCAGTACTTC. The chain links TRBV28 to TRBJ2-7; maybe TRBD2 (6 bases). The CDR3 has 14 amino acids. Germline V CDR1 and CDR2: MDHEN, SYDVKM. Between the trimmed V and J ends, which lost 2 bases and 4 bases, there was a span of 12 bases.